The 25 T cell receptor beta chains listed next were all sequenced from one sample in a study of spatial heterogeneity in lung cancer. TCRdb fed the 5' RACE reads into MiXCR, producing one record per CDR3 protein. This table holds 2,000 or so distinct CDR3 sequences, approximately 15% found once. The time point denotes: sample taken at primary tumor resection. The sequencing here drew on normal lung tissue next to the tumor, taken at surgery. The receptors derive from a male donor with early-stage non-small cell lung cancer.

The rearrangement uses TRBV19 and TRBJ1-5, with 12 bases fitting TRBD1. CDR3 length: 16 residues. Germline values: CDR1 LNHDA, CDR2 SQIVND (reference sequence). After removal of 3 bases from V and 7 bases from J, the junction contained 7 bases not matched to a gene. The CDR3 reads CASSIPGQGARQPQHF. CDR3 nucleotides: TGTGCCAGTAGTATTCCGGGACAGGGGGCTCGACAGCCCCAGCATTTT.

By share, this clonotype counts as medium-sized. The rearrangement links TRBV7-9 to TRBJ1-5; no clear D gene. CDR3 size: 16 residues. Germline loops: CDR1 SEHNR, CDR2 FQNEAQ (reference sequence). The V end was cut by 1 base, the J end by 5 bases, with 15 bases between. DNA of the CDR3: TGTGCCAGCAGCTTAGGTCAGGCTGGAGGCGATCAGCCCCAGCATTTT. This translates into CASSLGQAGGDQPQHF.

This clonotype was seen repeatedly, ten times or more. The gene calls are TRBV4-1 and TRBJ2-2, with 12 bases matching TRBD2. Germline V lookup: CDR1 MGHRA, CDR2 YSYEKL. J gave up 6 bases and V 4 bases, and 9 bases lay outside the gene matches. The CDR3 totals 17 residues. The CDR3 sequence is CASSPRLAGARAGELFF. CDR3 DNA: TGCGCCAGCAGCCCTAGACTAGCGGGAGCAAGGGCCGGGGAGCTGTTTTTT.

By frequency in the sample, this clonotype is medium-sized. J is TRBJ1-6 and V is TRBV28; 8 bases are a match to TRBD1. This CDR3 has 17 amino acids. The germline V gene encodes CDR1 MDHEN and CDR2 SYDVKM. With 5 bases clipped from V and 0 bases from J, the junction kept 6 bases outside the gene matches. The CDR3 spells CASSRDRRSSYNSPLHF. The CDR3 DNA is TGTGCCAGCAGTCGGGACAGGAGGAGCTCCTATAATTCACCCCTCCACTTT.

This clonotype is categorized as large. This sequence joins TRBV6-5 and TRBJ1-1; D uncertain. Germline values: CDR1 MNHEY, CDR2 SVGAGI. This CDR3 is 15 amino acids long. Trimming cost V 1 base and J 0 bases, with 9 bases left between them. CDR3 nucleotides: TGTGCCAGCAGTTACTTTCCAGACATGAACACTGAAGCTTTCTTT. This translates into CASSYFPDMNTEAFF.

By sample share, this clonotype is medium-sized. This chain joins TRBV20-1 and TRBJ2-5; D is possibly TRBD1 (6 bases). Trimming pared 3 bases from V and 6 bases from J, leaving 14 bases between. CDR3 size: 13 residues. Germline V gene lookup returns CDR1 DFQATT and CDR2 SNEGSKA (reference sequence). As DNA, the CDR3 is TGCAGTGCTAGTTACAGGGCTACGAAGACCCAGTACTTC. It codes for CSASYRATKTQYF.

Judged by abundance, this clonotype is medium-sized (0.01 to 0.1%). CDR3 in DNA: TGTGCCAGCAGTTTTGGGGTTTTTGGTACTGAAGCTTTCTTT. Translation: CASSFGVFGTEAFF. The chain joins TRBV28 to TRBJ1-1; no clear D. Trimming shortened V by 3 bases and J by 5 bases, and 13 bases separated the two germline ends. Looked up from germline, CDR1 is MDHEN and CDR2 is SYDVKM. This CDR3 contains 14 residues.

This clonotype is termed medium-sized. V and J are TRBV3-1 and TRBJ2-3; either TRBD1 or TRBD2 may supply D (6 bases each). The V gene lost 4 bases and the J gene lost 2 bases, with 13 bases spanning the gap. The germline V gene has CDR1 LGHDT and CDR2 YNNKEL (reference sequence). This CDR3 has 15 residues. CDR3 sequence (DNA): TGTGCCAGCAGCCGCCCGGGGGCCCACACAGATACGCAGTATTTT. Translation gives CASSRPGAHTDTQYF.

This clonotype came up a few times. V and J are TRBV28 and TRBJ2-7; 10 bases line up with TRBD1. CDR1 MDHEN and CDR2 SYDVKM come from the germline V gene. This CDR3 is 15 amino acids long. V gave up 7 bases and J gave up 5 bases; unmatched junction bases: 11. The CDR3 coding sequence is TGTGCCAGCACCTTCGGGGACAGGGGTTTCCACGAGCAGTACTTC. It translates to CASTFGDRGFHEQYF.

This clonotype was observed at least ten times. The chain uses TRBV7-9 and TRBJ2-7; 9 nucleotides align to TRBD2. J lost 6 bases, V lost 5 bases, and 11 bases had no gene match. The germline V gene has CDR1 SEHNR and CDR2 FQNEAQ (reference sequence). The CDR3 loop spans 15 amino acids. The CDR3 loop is CASSPRGGGSREQYF. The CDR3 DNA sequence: TGTGCCAGCAGCCCGCGGGGGGGTGGATCCCGCGAGCAGTACTTC.

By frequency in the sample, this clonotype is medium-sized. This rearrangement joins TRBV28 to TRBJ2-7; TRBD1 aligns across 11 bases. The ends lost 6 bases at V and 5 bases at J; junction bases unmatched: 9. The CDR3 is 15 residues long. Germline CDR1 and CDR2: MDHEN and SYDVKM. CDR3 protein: CASSSPGQGVNEQYF. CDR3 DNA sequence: TGTGCCAGCAGCTCACCGGGACAGGGGGTTAACGAGCAGTACTTC.

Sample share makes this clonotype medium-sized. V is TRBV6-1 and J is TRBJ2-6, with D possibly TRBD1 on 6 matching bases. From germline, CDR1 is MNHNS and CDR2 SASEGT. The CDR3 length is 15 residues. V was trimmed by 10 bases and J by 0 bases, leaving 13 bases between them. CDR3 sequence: CAIKTGSSGANVLTF. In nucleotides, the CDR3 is TGTGCCATCAAGACAGGTTCCTCTGGGGCCAACGTCCTGACTTTC.

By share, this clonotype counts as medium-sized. CDR3 sequence (DNA): TGTGCCAGCAGTACAACCGGGACAGCCTACGAGCAGTACTTC. Its translation is CASSTTGTAYEQYF. The rearrangement uses TRBV11-2 and TRBJ2-7; the match to TRBD1 covers 7 bases. J was trimmed by 2 bases and V by 6 bases; bases with no gene match: 7. The CDR3 contains 14 residues. Germline V gene data show CDR1 as SGHAT and CDR2 as FQNNGV. Filled out from reference TRBV11-2 and TRBJ2-7, the complete variable domain reads EAGVAQSPRYKIIEKRQSVAFWCNPISGHATLYWYQQILGQGPKLLIQFQNNGVVDDSQLPKDRFSAERLKGVDSTLKIQPAKLEDSAVYLCASSTTGTAYEQYFGPGTRLTVT.

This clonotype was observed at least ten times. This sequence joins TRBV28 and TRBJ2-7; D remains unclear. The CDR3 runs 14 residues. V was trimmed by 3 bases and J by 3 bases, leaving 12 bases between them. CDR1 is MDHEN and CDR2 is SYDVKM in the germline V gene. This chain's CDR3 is CASSFQGLGYEQYF. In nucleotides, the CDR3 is TGTGCCAGCAGTTTTCAAGGGCTGGGCTACGAGCAGTACTTC.

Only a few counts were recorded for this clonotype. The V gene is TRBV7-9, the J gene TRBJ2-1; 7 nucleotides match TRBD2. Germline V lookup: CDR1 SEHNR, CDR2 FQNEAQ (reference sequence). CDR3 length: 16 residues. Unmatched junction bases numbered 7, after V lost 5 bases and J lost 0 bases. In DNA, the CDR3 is TGTGCCAGCAGCGCAGGAAGCGGGAACTCCTACAATGAGCAGTTCTTC. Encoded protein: CASSAGSGNSYNEQFF.

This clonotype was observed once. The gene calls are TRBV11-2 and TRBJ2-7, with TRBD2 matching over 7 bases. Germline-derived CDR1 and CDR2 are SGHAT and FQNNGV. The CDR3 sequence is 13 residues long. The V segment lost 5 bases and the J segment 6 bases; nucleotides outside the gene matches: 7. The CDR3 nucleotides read TGTGCCAGCAGCCCGCGTCCGGGAGGCGAGCAGTACGTC. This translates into CASSPRPGGEQYV.

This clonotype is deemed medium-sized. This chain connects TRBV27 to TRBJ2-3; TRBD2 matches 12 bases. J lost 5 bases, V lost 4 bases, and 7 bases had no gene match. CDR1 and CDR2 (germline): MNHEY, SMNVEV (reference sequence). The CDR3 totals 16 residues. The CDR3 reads CASSSKTSGSIDTQYF. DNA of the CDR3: TGTGCCAGCAGTTCCAAGACTAGCGGGAGTATAGATACGCAGTATTTT.

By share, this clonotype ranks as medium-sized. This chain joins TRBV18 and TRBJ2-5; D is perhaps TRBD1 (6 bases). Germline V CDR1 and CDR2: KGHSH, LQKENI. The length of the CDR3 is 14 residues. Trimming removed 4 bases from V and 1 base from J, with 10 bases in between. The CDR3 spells CASSRAQGQETQYF. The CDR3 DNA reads TGTGCCAGCTCACGTGCACAGGGCCAAGAGACCCAGTACTTC. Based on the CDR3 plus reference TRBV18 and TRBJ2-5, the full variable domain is NAGVMQNPRHLVRRRGQEARLRCSPMKGHSHVYWYRQLPEEGLKFMVYLQKENIIDESGMPKERFSAEFPKEGPSILRIQQVVRGDSAAYFCASSRAQGQETQYFGPGTRLLVL.

CDR3 bases: TGCGCCAGCAGCCAAGTAGGTGACATGGGGTCACCCCTCCACTTT. Translated, it gives CASSQVGDMGSPLHF. The V gene is TRBV4-3, the J gene TRBJ1-6; D remains ambiguous. V lost 1 base, J lost 10 bases, and 14 bases lay in between. Germline-derived CDR1 and CDR2 are LGHNA and YSLEER. The CDR3 spans 15 residues.

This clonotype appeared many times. CDR3 DNA sequence: TGTGCCATCAGTGACCCGGGAGGGGGCACAGATACGCAGTATTTT. The encoded protein is CAISDPGGGTDTQYF. This chain connects TRBV10-3 to TRBJ2-3, with 8 bases aligning to TRBD2. This CDR3 comprises 15 residues. The germline CDR1 and CDR2 sequences are ENHRY and SYGVKD. The trim removed 3 bases at V and 1 base at J, leaving 3 bases unmatched.

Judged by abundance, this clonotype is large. DNA of the CDR3: TGTGCCAGCAGCCTTACCCCGGGACAGGGGCTCTCTGGGGCCAACGTCCTGACTTTC. Encoded protein: CASSLTPGQGLSGANVLTF. This chain links TRBV27 with TRBJ2-6; 10 bases map to TRBD1. With V trimmed by 6 bases and J by 0 bases, 11 bases remained unmatched. CDR1 is MNHEY, CDR2 SMNVEV, per germline (reference sequence). This CDR3 is 19 amino acids long.

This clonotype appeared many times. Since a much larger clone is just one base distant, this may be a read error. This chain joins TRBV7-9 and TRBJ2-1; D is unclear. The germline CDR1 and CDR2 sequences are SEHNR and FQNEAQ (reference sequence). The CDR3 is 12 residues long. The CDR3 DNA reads TGTGCCAACAGCTTGGTCGGTACCGAGCAGTTCTTC. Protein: CANSLVGTEQFF.

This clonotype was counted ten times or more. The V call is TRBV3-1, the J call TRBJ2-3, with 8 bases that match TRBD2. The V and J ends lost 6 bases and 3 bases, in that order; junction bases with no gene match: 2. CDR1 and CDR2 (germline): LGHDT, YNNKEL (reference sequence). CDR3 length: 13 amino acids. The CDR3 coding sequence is TGTGCCAGCAGGATAGCGGGAACAGATACGCAGTATTTT. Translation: CASRIAGTDTQYF.

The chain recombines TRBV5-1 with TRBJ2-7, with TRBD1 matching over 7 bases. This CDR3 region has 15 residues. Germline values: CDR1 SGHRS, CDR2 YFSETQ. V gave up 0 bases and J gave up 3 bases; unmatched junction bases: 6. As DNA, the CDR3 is TGCGCCAGCAGCTTGGAAGGGGACAGCTACTACGAGCAGTACTTC. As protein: CASSLEGDSYYEQYF.

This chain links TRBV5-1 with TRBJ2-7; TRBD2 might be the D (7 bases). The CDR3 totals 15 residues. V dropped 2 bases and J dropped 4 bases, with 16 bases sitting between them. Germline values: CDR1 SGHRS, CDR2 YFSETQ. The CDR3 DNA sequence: TGCGCCAGCAGCTTATCCTCGGGGGGCAATTACGAGCAGTACTTC. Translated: CASSLSSGGNYEQYF.